This note documents a single T cell receptor (beta chain) sequence. Its antigen is as yet unknown. This specimen comes from a study of shared clonotypes between healthy human individuals. Points from the study as a whole: A limitation of the genetic and exposure-history diversity represented arose from few donors.

Original data processing: Junction-only immunoSEQ sequences carried no quality scores, so filtering differed. Measured with immunoSEQ multiplex PCR; TCRdb has only the in-frame clones, and not every one. V, J and clone size were drawn from that table, and D and trimming were deduced from the DNA. The sample lists roughly 850,000 clones, approximately 97% occurring once. Only CD45RO-negative cells positively selected for CCR7 counted as naive CD8 cells, so terminally differentiated effector memory CD45RA+ cells were excluded. V was pared by 5 bases and J by 3 bases, with 10 bases of the junction left unmatched. The CDR3 covers 15 residues. Germline CDR1 is SEHNR and CDR2 is FQNEAQ (reference sequence).

This clonotype originated in a young man in good health. The sequencing sample was made of naive CD8+ T cells sorted from blood. The chain joins TRBV7-9 to TRBJ2-7, with 7 nucleotides matching TRBD1. The DNA of the CDR3 is TGTGCCAGCAGCCCACGACAGGGCGGTCTCTACGAGCAGTACTTC. It encodes CASSPRQGGLYEQYF.